A selection of T cell receptor beta chains follows, all from one sample in a study of cytomegalovirus exposure and HLA in healthy donors. Repertoires were generated with immunoSEQ multiplex PCR, while TCRdb's copy carries only in-frame clones and drops some. The sample carries approximately 160,000 clones, roughly 80% recorded once. Sample: PBMCs. All receptors derive from a man aged 25 to 40 in good health and CMV-seropositive. Both conserved end residues are trimmed from each CDR3. D genes are given only for firm matches.

ASSENGRKEQY NA TRBV10-1
SVEGLAGSDTQY TRBD2 TRBV29-1
ASSSPGTTQY NA TRBV7-2
ASSLRQLGTDTQY NA TRBV7-9
ASTDRTRSADTQY TRBD2 TRBV6-1
ASALGLAGSADTQY TRBD2 TRBV7-2
ASSQERVSYNEQF NA TRBV4-1
ASRGGDPPYEQY TRBD2 TRBV6-1
SVSGMDEQF TRBD2 TRBV29-1
ASSQTKGQDLSSYNSPLH TRBD1 TRBV4-3
ASSFRYGGVGYT NA TRBV27
ASSWTSGGTDTQY TRBD2 TRBV7-2
ASRSQEAGNTIY NA TRBV6-6
ASRVSSGANVLT NA TRBV7-9
ASSGTGAYEQY TRBD1 TRBV28
ASSAPLGGAGEETQY TRBD2 TRBV5-4
ASSERVPGQGRTNEKLF NA TRBV6-1
ASSLDRSSYEQY NA TRBV5-4
ASSLGTGGGKLF TRBD1 TRBV7-6
ASSLWVQDGYT NA TRBV7-2
ASSHHSDRVNTEAF TRBD1 TRBV7-9
ASSSHGTSGRNEQF TRBD2 TRBV28
ASTETGGTGELF TRBD1 TRBV28
ASSYGTSGSSTDTQY TRBD2 TRBV2
ASSLPLRSEQF NA TRBV4-1
ASSLGQGQDAGNTIY TRBD1 TRBV5-1
ASSPQGGVDNQPQH TRBD1 TRBV2
ASSLGARDQETQY NA TRBV7-8
ASSPTAGGGYT NA TRBV7-9
ASSLALAGAKTGELF TRBD2 TRBV5-4
AWSVRTGFNEAF TRBD1 TRBV30
ASSLDRGPAEAF TRBD1 TRBV7-3
ASSALISYNEQF NA TRBV7-2
ASSQTLLAGSGYNEQF TRBD2 TRBV5-1
ASSSGTETGETQY TRBD1 TRBV7-3
ASSFRTAGTYEQY NA TRBV5-8
AITRTGDPPLH TRBD1 TRBV10-3
ASSLMSSGSPGELF NA TRBV7-3
ASGLYGRAETQY TRBD2 TRBV5-4
ASSGTGVWSSGNTIY TRBD1 TRBV7-2
ATQPGQYNEQF TRBD1 TRBV2